These 32 T cell receptor beta chains were sequenced from one sample in a study of naive and memory T cell subsets. Study findings and constraints: A few larger clonotypes appeared in naive repertoires, especially CD8, possibly memory cells re-expressing CD45RA.

Both TRBC1 and TRBC2 were covered by a beta constant-region primer of two equimolar oligonucleotides. Four rounds of PCR amplified the ligated cDNA using nested alpha and beta constant-region primers plus SP2. TCRdb reprocessed the UMI-ligation and nested PCR reads via MiXCR and lists one record per CDR3 protein. The table lists 90,000 to 120,000 distinct CDR3 sequences, roughly 15% of them singletons. No cognate antigen is known for these TCRs. The material sequenced was naive CD8+ T cells from blood. These receptors originate from a human donor in good health.

This clonotype has more than one count but fewer than ten. V is TRBV7-6 and J is TRBJ2-1; 8 nucleotides match TRBD2. Trimming cost V 5 bases and J 4 bases; bases outside gene matches: 7. The germline V gene has CDR1 SGHVS and CDR2 FNYEAQ. The CDR3 contains 15 residues. CDR3: CASSIGGASYNEQFF. Written as DNA, the CDR3 is TGTGCCAGCAGCATCGGGGGGGCTTCGTACAATGAGCAGTTCTTC.

With respect to this clonotype: This could be a read error, since a much larger clone is one nucleotide away. The chain uses TRBV11-1 and TRBJ2-1, with D possibly TRBD2 on 6 matching bases. The CDR3 has 14 amino acids. From germline, CDR1 is SGHAT and CDR2 FQDESV (reference sequence). The germline V and J ends were trimmed by 11 bases and 5 bases, with 19 bases remaining between them. This CDR3 reads CAGHYSDYHNEQFF. The CDR3 nucleotides are TGTGCCGGCCACTACTCGGACTACCACAATGAGCAGTTCTTC.

This chain uses TRBV5-5 with TRBJ1-2, with D uncertain. CDR3 size: 13 residues. Germline V CDR1 and CDR2: SGHKS, YYEKEE (reference sequence). Trimming removed 0 bases from V and 1 base from J, with 4 bases in between. The CDR3 DNA follows: TGTGCCAGCAGCTTGGGCTATAACTATGGCTACACCTTC. Protein sequence: CASSLGYNYGYTF.

This clonotype was recorded many times. CDR3 coding DNA: TGTGCCAGCAGAGCAGGAGCTGGAAACACCATATATTTT. Translation: CASRAGAGNTIYF. The genes are TRBV27 and TRBJ1-3; D uncertain. The V end was cut by 6 bases, the J end by 2 bases, with 8 bases between. The V gene's germline CDR1 is MNHEY and CDR2 SMNVEV (reference sequence). CDR3 length: 13 residues.

The chain carries TRBV12-3 or TRBV12-4 and TRBJ1-1, with D possibly TRBD1 on 6 matching bases. The CDR3 consists of 13 residues. Trimming took off 5 bases at V and 3 bases at J, with 10 bases between the two ends. The CDR3 loop is CASSDRTDTEAFF. Written as DNA, the CDR3 is TGTGCCAGCAGTGATCGGACAGACACTGAAGCTTTCTTT.

Many counts were recorded for this clonotype. The gene calls are TRBV19 and TRBJ2-1; 11 nucleotides align to TRBD1. The CDR3 contains 15 residues. The junction had 7 bases not matched to a gene; V was cut back by 5 bases and J by 7 bases. In germline, CDR1 is LNHDA, CDR2 SQIVND (reference sequence). The CDR3, as DNA: TGTGCCAGTAGTTACCGGACAGGGGGCTGGAATGAGCAGTTCTTC. Translation gives CASSYRTGGWNEQFF.

This clonotype was observed once. The chain's CDR3 is CASSLAGQNEAFF. The CDR3 DNA reads as TGCGCCAGCAGCTTGGCCGGGCAGAATGAAGCTTTCTTT. The J gene is TRBJ1-1, the V gene TRBV5-1; no firm D call. The length of the CDR3 is 13 residues. Germline-derived CDR1 and CDR2 are SGHRS and YFSETQ. V was clipped by 0 bases and J by 7 bases, with 10 bases between them.

This clonotype was seen many times. The CDR3 nucleotides are TGTGCCAGCAGATCTCCGGGACAGACCTCCTACGAGCAGTACTTC. Protein sequence: CASRSPGQTSYEQYF. The chain carries TRBV7-8 and TRBJ2-7, with TRBD1 matching 7 bases. The J segment lost 0 bases and the V segment lost 6 bases, leaving 8 bases of the junction unmatched. In germline, CDR1 is SGHVS, CDR2 FQNEAQ. The CDR3 runs to 15 residues.

This clonotype was counted only a few times. The V call is TRBV4-3, the J call TRBJ1-5, with D uncertain. V dropped 4 bases and J dropped 6 bases, with 16 bases sitting between them. The CDR3 is made up of 15 amino acids. Germline values: CDR1 LGHNA, CDR2 YSLEER. Written as DNA, the CDR3 is TGCGCCAGCAGCCCGCGCTATCTGGACGGTCAGCCCCAGCATTTT. Amino acids: CASSPRYLDGQPQHF.

The chain recombines TRBV12-3 or TRBV12-4 with TRBJ1-1; D perhaps matches TRBD1 (6 bases). V was pared by 4 bases and J by 0 bases, with 12 bases between. This CDR3 has 15 amino acids. Here the CDR3 reads CASSSSTGLNTEAFF. The CDR3 DNA is TGTGCCAGCAGTTCATCGACAGGACTGAACACTGAAGCTTTCTTT.

This clonotype was recorded at least ten times. The gene calls are TRBV20-1 and TRBJ2-7; possibly TRBD2 for D (5 bases). V was cut by 2 bases and J by 5 bases, with 7 bases left in between. Germline V gives CDR1 DFQATT, CDR2 SNEGSKA (reference sequence). This CDR3 comprises 11 residues. The CDR3 DNA is TGCAGTGCTAGATGGGGAGACGAGCAGTACTTC. Encoded protein: CSARWGDEQYF.

The J gene is TRBJ1-5, the V gene TRBV6-2 or TRBV6-3; 10 bases line up with TRBD1. This CDR3 is 15 amino acids long. Germline V CDR1 and CDR2: MNHEY, SVGEGT. Unmatched junction bases numbered 7, after V lost 5 bases and J lost 6 bases. The CDR3 spells CASSPRQGAGQPQHF. CDR3 in DNA: TGTGCCAGCAGTCCTCGACAGGGGGCTGGTCAGCCCCAGCATTTT.

The sample holds a few counts of this clonotype. This chain uses TRBV7-8 with TRBJ2-1, with 10 bases aligning to TRBD2. J was trimmed by 8 bases and V by 0 bases; bases with no gene match: 7. CDR3 size: 16 residues. Germline CDR1 SGHVS, CDR2 FQNEAQ. CDR3 sequence: CASSLAQRGGLYEQFF. CDR3 nucleotides: TGTGCCAGCAGCTTAGCGCAGCGGGGGGGCCTTTATGAGCAGTTCTTC.

V and J are TRBV7-3 and TRBJ2-2; 8 bases agree with TRBD2. The germline V gene encodes CDR1 SGHTA and CDR2 FQGTGA. The V gene end was trimmed by 5 bases and the J gene end by 2 bases; junction bases not matched to a gene: 7. This CDR3 contains 16 residues. In DNA, the CDR3 is TGTGCCAGCAGCACGCGGGGGGTCAACAACACCGGGGAGCTGTTTTTT. Residues: CASSTRGVNNTGELFF.

Comment on this clonotype: The conserved final phenylalanine or tryptophan is absent from the CDR3, which likely points to a read error. The chain has TRBV12-3 or TRBV12-4 and TRBJ2-7, with 7 bases aligning to TRBD1. The CDR3 is 12 residues long. Trimming took 4 bases from V and 7 from J; bases not matched to a gene: 4. The CDR3 loop is CASSSTGVEQYL. CDR3 in DNA: TGTGCCAGCAGTTCCACAGGGGTAGAGCAGTACTTA.

This clonotype was counted at least ten times. The rearrangement uses TRBV4-2 and TRBJ2-7; TRBD1 or TRBD2 may be the D gene (5 bases each). The CDR3 is 15 residues long. Trimming left V 6 bases short and J 1 base short, with 16 bases between. In germline, CDR1 is LGHNA, CDR2 YNFKEQ. The CDR3 region is CASSEAGTVSYEQYF. The CDR3 nucleotides read TGTGCCAGCAGTGAGGCCGGGACGGTGTCCTACGAGCAGTACTTC.

V usage is TRBV3-1 and J usage is TRBJ1-2; no clear D. Germline CDR1 is LGHDT and CDR2 is YNNKEL (reference sequence). This CDR3 has 15 amino acids. Trimming stripped 8 bases from V and 2 bases from J, with 18 bases between. Here the CDR3 reads CASLGSRLTNYGYTF. In nucleotides, the CDR3 is TGTGCCAGCCTTGGTTCTCGCTTAACCAACTATGGCTACACCTTC. Supplemented by reference TRBV3-1 and TRBJ1-2, the full variable domain reads DTAVSQTPKYLVTQMGNDKSIKCEQNLGHDTMYWYKQDSKKFLKIMFSYNNKELIINETVPNRFSPKSPDKAHLNLHINSLELGDSAVYFCASLGSRLTNYGYTFGSGTRLTVV.

Many counts were recorded for this clonotype. The V call is TRBV4-3, the J call TRBJ2-2, with D perhaps TRBD2 (6 bases). The germline CDR1 and CDR2 sequences are LGHNA and YSLEER. The CDR3 is 16 residues long. Trimming removed 0 bases from V and 1 base from J, with 9 bases in between. The CDR3 loop is CASSQDPGGNTGELFF. The CDR3 nucleotides are TGCGCCAGCAGCCAAGATCCCGGGGGGAACACCGGGGAGCTGTTTTTT.

The chain links TRBV7-9 to TRBJ1-1, with TRBD1 matching over 7 bases. Unmatched junction bases numbered 1, after V lost 5 bases and J lost 4 bases. CDR3 length: 12 amino acids. Germline V gene sequence: CDR1 SEHNR, CDR2 FQNEAQ (reference sequence). CDR3 sequence: CASSGTATEAFF. The CDR3 nucleotides are TGTGCCAGCAGCGGGACAGCCACTGAAGCTTTCTTT.

This clonotype was seen a few times. The chain is built from TRBV12-3 or TRBV12-4 and TRBJ1-2, with D maybe TRBD1 (5 bases). V lost 7 bases and J 8 bases, leaving 26 bases between the germline ends. The CDR3 runs to 16 residues. For the CDR3, the DNA is TGTGCCAGCACCATCAAATCCTTCCACGGAGGGGAGGGCTACACCTTC. It encodes CASTIKSFHGGEGYTF.

This clonotype has a count of ten or more. The V and J genes are TRBV6-2 or TRBV6-3 and TRBJ1-1; no clear D. The V end lost 2 bases, the J end lost 1 base, and 5 bases lay between the germline ends. There are 13 residues in the CDR3. Germline assignment: CDR1 MNHEY and CDR2 SVGEGT. The chain's CDR3 is CASSYEGNTEAFF. The CDR3 DNA sequence: TGTGCCAGCAGTTACGAAGGGAACACTGAAGCTTTCTTT.

This clonotype came up a few times. The chain couples TRBV19 to TRBJ2-7, with D maybe TRBD2 (6 bases). Germline V gene lookup returns CDR1 LNHDA and CDR2 SQIVND (reference sequence). Trimming left V 6 bases short and J 3 bases short, with 12 bases between. The CDR3 length is 13 residues. The CDR3 DNA is TGTGCCAGTAGCGGGGGTATGTTCTACGAGCAGTACTTC. Residues: CASSGGMFYEQYF.

This clonotype has a count of ten or more. V gene TRBV13 combines with J gene TRBJ2-1; D is unclear. CDR1 PRHDT and CDR2 FYEKMQ come from the germline V gene (reference sequence). The CDR3 extends over 12 amino acids. V shed 6 bases and J shed 6 bases, with 9 bases lying between them. In DNA, the CDR3 is TGTGCCAGCAGTTTCAGCCCCAATGAGCAGTTCTTC. This gives the protein CASSFSPNEQFF. Full variable domain (outside the CDR3, taken from reference TRBV13 and TRBJ2-1): AAGVIQSPRHLIKEKRETATLKCYPIPRHDTVYWYQQGPGQDPQFLISFYEKMQSDKGSIPDRFSAQQFSDYHSELNMSSLELGDSALYFCASSFSPNEQFFGPGTRLTVL.

In this sample, this clonotype turned up a few times. The chain is built from TRBV27 and TRBJ2-3; 9 bases line up with TRBD2. The CDR3 is made up of 15 amino acids. V gave up 9 bases and J gave up 4 bases; unmatched junction bases: 11. Per germline, CDR1 MNHEY and CDR2 SMNVEV (reference sequence). The CDR3 nucleotides are TGTGCCAGTAGTCTAGCGGGAAGTTCCGCAGATACGCAGTATTTT. It encodes CASSLAGSSADTQYF.

This clonotype was seen a few times. The V and J genes are TRBV7-9 and TRBJ2-7, with D perhaps TRBD1 (6 bases). Germline V gene lookup returns CDR1 SEHNR and CDR2 FQNEAQ (reference sequence). The ends were cut back, 5 bases at V and 3 bases at J, with 11 bases in the middle. The CDR3 is 13 amino acids. In nucleotides, the CDR3 is TGTGCCAGCAGCCTGGACAGCCACTACGAGCAGTACTTC. This codes for CASSLDSHYEQYF.

The chain recombines TRBV29-1 with TRBJ2-3, with no clear D. Germline values: CDR1 SQVTM, CDR2 ANQGSEA. The CDR3 loop spans 12 amino acids. CDR3 sequence (DNA): TGCAGTTACAGTGGGCCGCGTGGTACGCAGTATTTT. Its protein product is CSYSGPRGTQYF.

In its sample, this clonotype was seen a few times. The chain joins TRBV7-9 to TRBJ2-7; D could derive from TRBD1 or TRBD2 (5 bases each). The V end was cut by 4 bases, the J end by 3 bases, with 16 bases between. Germline lookup yields CDR1 SEHNR and CDR2 FQNEAQ (reference sequence). The CDR3 length is 15 residues. The CDR3 DNA sequence: TGTGCCAGCAGCTCGGGACCAGAGGGAAGCTACGAGCAGTACTTC. Translated, it gives CASSSGPEGSYEQYF.

The V call is TRBV29-1, the J call TRBJ2-5; D gene uncertain. Trimming took 5 bases from V and 5 from J, leaving 9 bases between them. CDR1 and CDR2 from the germline V gene are SQVTM and ANQGSEA. The CDR3 has 11 residues. The CDR3 here is CSVWLGETQYF. Here the CDR3 DNA reads TGCAGCGTTTGGCTGGGGGAGACCCAGTACTTC.

The chain has TRBV4-2 and TRBJ1-4, with D maybe TRBD1 (5 bases). V dropped 1 base and J dropped 4 bases, with 13 bases sitting between them. Germline V gene data show CDR1 as LGHNA and CDR2 as YNFKEQ. CDR3 length: 16 amino acids. The CDR3 DNA reads TGTGCCAGCAGCCAAGTCCTGAGACAGCTTAATGAAAAACTGTTTTTT. This gives the protein CASSQVLRQLNEKLFF.

The rearrangement links TRBV13 to TRBJ2-3; TRBD2 agrees at 9 bases. CDR3 length: 16 amino acids. Germline V gene lookup returns CDR1 PRHDT and CDR2 FYEKMQ (reference sequence). Losses at the gene ends were 0 bases for V and 4 bases for J; bases not matched to a gene: 5. CDR3 coding DNA: TGTGCCAGCAGCTTAGGGGGGACTAGCACTTCAGATACGCAGTATTTT. Translation: CASSLGGTSTSDTQYF.

This clonotype was observed many times. V gene TRBV7-9 combines with J gene TRBJ2-7; 7 bases are a match to TRBD2. The CDR3 has 16 residues. The germline gives CDR1 SEHNR, CDR2 FQNEAQ (reference sequence). After removal of 2 bases from V and 0 bases from J, the junction contained 7 bases not matched to a gene. This CDR3 is CASSLKGGSNSYEQYF. The DNA for the CDR3 is TGTGCCAGCAGCTTAAAGGGCGGGAGTAACTCCTACGAGCAGTACTTC.

The genes are TRBV4-3 and TRBJ2-5; a possible D gene is TRBD1 (5 bases). Trimming removed 0 bases from V and 3 bases from J, with 14 bases in between. Looked up from germline, CDR1 is LGHNA and CDR2 is YSLEER. CDR3 length: 16 amino acids. The CDR3 is CASSQDTGGAEETQYF. For the CDR3, the DNA is TGCGCCAGCAGCCAAGACACCGGTGGGGCGGAAGAGACCCAGTACTTC.